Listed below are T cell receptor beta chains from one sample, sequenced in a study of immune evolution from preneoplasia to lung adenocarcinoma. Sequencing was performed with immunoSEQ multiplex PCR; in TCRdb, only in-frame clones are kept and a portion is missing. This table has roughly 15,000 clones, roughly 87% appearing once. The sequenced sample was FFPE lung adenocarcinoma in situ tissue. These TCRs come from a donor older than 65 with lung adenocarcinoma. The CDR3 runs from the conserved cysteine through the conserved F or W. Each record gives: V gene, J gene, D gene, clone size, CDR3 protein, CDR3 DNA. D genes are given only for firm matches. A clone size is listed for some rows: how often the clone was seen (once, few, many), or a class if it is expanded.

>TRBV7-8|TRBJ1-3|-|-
CASSGQTGISGNTIYF
TGTGCCAGCAGCGGGCAAACAGGGATCTCTGGAAACACCATATATTTT
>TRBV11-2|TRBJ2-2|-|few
CASSLGLVYTGELFF
TGTGCCAGCAGCTTAGGACTAGTCTATACCGGGGAGCTGTTTTTT
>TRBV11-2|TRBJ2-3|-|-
CASSLDQESDTQYF
TGTGCCAGCAGCTTAGATCAGGAGTCCGATACGCAGTATTTT
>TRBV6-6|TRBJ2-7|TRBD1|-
CASSSRGNSYEQYF
TGTGCCAGCAGCTCCAGGGGGAACTCCTACGAGCAGTACTTC
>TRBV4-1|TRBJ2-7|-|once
CASSLGESPYEQYF
TGCGCCAGCAGCCTTGGAGAGTCACCCTACGAGCAGTACTTC
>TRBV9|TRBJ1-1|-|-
CASSPEEPGTLLMDTEAFF
TGTGCCAGCAGCCCCGAAGAGCCCGGGACTCTATTAATGGACACTGAAGCTTTCTTT
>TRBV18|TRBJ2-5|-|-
CASATSRETQYF
TGTGCCAGCGCGACCAGTCGAGAGACCCAGTACTTC
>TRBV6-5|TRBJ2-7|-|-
CASSLGLFGEQYF
TGTGCCAGCAGTTTAGGACTGTTCGGCGAGCAGTACTTC
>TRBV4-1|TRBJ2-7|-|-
CASSQQAGPVYEQYF
TGCGCCAGCAGCCAACAGGCAGGGCCAGTCTACGAGCAGTACTTC
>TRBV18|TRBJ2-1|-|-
CASSTSSVGEQFF
TGTGCCAGCTCAACTAGCAGCGTAGGTGAGCAGTTCTTC
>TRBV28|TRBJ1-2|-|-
CASSSRVSTNYGYTF
TGTGCCAGCAGTTCTCGTGTTTCTACTAACTATGGCTACACCTTC
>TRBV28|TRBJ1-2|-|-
CASSLRGRYTF
TGTGCCAGCAGTTTACGGGGTCGCTACACCTTC
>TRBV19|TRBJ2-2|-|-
CASKTLGRTGRDTGELFF
TGTGCCAGTAAGACGCTTGGACGGACAGGGAGGGACACCGGGGAGCTGTTTTTT
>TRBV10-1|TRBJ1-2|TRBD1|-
CASSPDRGYGYTF
TGCGCCAGCAGCCCTGACAGGGGATATGGCTACACCTTC
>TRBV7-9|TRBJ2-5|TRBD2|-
CASSFSGLRGGTQYF
TGTGCCAGCAGCTTTTCTGGACTCCGGGGGGGGACCCAGTACTTC
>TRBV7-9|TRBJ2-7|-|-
CASSQSGYEQYF
TGTGCCAGCAGCCAAAGTGGTTACGAGCAGTACTTC
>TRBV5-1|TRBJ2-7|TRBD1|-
CASSRGQGYEQYF
TGCGCCAGCAGCCGGGGACAGGGCTACGAGCAGTACTTC
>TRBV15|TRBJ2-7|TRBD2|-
CATSRTMAGGIYEQYF
TGTGCCACTTCCCGTACCATGGCGGGAGGCATATACGAGCAGTACTTC
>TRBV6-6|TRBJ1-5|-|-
CASTREGNQPQHF
TGTGCCAGCACCCGGGAGGGCAATCAGCCCCAGCATTTT
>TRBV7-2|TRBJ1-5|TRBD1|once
CASSTGTGEGQPQHF
TGTGCCAGCAGCACCGGGACAGGAGAGGGCCAGCCCCAGCATTTT
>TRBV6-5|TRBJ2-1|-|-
CASSAVLAINEQFF
TGTGCCAGCAGTGCGGTGCTAGCGATCAATGAGCAGTTCTTC
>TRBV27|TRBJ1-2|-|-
CASSSDRQPNYGYTF
TGTGCCAGCAGTTCTGATAGGCAGCCTAACTATGGCTACACCTTC
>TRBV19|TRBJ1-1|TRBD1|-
CASSTNRGTEAFF
TGTGCCAGTAGTACCAACAGGGGGACTGAAGCTTTCTTT
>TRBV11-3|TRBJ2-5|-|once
CASSLGGGTRETQYF
TGTGCCAGCAGCTTAGGTGGGGGTACTCGGGAGACCCAGTACTTC
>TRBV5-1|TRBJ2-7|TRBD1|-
CASSYDRGSRQYF
TGCGCCAGCAGCTACGACAGGGGGTCGCGGCAGTACTTC
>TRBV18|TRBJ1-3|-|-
CASSLYGLSGNTIYF
TGTGCCAGCTCACTGTACGGACTCTCTGGAAACACCATATATTTT
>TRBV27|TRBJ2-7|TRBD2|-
CASSLSVGTSGTGEQYF
TGTGCCAGCAGTTTATCGGTGGGGACTAGCGGCACGGGGGAGCAGTACTTC
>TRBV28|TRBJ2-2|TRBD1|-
CASSSSGQGGGSTGELFF
TGTGCCAGCAGTTCGTCGGGACAGGGAGGAGGGAGCACCGGGGAGCTGTTTTTT
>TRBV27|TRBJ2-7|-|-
CASSLSWASDYEQYF
TGTGCCAGCAGTTTATCATGGGCCTCGGACTACGAGCAGTACTTC
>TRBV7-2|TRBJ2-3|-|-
CASSLAQPDTQYF
TGTGCCAGCAGCTTAGCCCAGCCAGATACGCAGTATTTT
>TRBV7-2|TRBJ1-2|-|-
CASSLGGQGGYTF
TGTGCCAGCAGCTTAGGAGGGCAAGGTGGCTACACCTTC
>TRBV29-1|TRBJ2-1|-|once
CSVEDRASAYNEQFF
TGCAGCGTTGAAGATCGGGCTAGCGCATACAATGAGCAGTTCTTC
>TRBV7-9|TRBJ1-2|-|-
CASSLGYYGYTF
TGTGCCAGCAGCTTAGGGTACTATGGCTACACCTTC
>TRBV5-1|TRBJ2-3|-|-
CASSLVGADTQYF
TGCGCCAGCAGCTTGGTGGGCGCAGATACGCAGTATTTT
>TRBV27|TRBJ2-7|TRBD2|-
CASSLSRGGLRRDEQYF
TGTGCCAGCAGTTTATCTCGCGGGGGACTCCGGAGGGACGAGCAGTACTTC
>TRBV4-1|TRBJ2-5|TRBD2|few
CASSLLWLAGGEETQYF
TGCGCCAGCAGCCTCCTCTGGCTAGCGGGAGGGGAAGAGACCCAGTACTTC
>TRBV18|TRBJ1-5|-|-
CASSSQGGRYSNQPQHF
TGTGCCAGCTCATCCCAGGGCGGCCGCTATAGCAATCAGCCCCAGCATTTT
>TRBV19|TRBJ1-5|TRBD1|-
CASRLAGGHQPQHF
TGTGCCAGTAGGCTAGCAGGGGGGCATCAGCCCCAGCATTTT
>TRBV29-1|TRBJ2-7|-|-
CSAGPTVGYEQYF
TGCAGCGCGGGGCCGACAGTAGGTTACGAGCAGTACTTC
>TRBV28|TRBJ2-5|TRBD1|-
CASSAATGEETQYF
TGTGCCAGCAGTGCTGCTACAGGGGAAGAGACCCAGTACTTC
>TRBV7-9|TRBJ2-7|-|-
CASSLDRGSEQYF
TGTGCCAGCAGCTTAGATAGAGGGTCCGAGCAGTACTTC
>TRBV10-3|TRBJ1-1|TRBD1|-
CATRDRDDTEAFF
TGTGCCACCCGGGACAGGGATGACACTGAAGCTTTCTTT
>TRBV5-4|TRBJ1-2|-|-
CASSLQRNYGYTF
TGTGCCAGCAGCTTGCAGAGAAACTATGGCTACACCTTC
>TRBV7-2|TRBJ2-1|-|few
CASSLGGTDGEQFF
TGTGCCAGCAGCTTAGGCGGGACCGACGGTGAGCAGTTCTTC
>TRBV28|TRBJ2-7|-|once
CASSSQATTGIEYF
TGTGCCAGCAGTTCCCAAGCAACCACAGGGATCGAGTACTTC
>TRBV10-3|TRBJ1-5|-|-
CAISESVITLGHQPQHF
TGTGCCATCAGTGAGTCGGTAATCACCCTAGGGCATCAGCCCCAGCATTTT
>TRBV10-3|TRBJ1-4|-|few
CAISESQGLQGGEKLFF
TGTGCCATCAGTGAGTCGCAAGGGTTGCAGGGCGGTGAAAAACTGTTTTTT
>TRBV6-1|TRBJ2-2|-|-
CASSEGSAGTGELFF
TGTGCCAGCAGTGAAGGTTCCGCGGGCACCGGGGAGCTGTTTTTT
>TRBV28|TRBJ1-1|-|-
CASSLWEGWSTEAFF
TGTGCCAGCAGTTTATGGGAGGGGTGGAGCACTGAAGCTTTCTTT
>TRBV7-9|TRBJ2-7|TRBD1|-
CASSFTNRGISYEQYF
TGTGCCAGCAGCTTCACAAACAGGGGGATATCCTACGAGCAGTACTTC
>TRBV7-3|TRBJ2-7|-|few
CASSLIPGADEQYF
TGTGCCAGCAGCTTAATTCCAGGCGCAGACGAGCAGTACTTC
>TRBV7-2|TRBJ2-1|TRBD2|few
CASSLDRGSLNEQFF
TGTGCCAGCAGCTTAGACCGCGGGAGTTTGAATGAGCAGTTCTTC